This TCR beta chain was documented in a study of metastatic and nonmetastatic thyroid tumors. With MiXCR, TCRdb called clones anew from the PCR reads. The sample records around 26,000 clones, 14% to 15% being singletons. This CDR3 spans 15 amino acids. Germline V gene data show CDR1 as MDHEN and CDR2 as SYDVKM. The ends were cut back, 3 bases at V and 4 bases at J, with 13 bases in the middle. Patients underwent thyroid surgery, and none had received any treatment before it. The sample taken for sequencing was blood. The clonotype comes from a female donor with papillary thyroid cancer or a benign thyroid nodule (not recorded which). Some clones in this sample may be carry-over from other donors' samples. V and J are TRBV28 and TRBJ2-1; D not certain. CDR3 region: CASSFYGRRYNEQFF. CDR3 coding DNA: TGTGCCAGCAGTTTTTATGGAAGGCGATACAATGAGCAGTTCTTC.